The 11 T cell receptor beta chains reported below all come from one sample, sequenced in a study of CD8 T cells in ankylosing spondylitis. One entry per CDR3 protein results from TCRdb running MiXCR on the 5' RACE reads. Of some 220,000 distinct CDR3 sequences listed, about 10% are singletons. The source material was blood, either unsorted or a sorted T cell fraction (not recorded which). These TCRs come from a male donor with ankylosing spondylitis or in good health (not recorded which).

This clonotype was observed a single time. The chain carries TRBV5-1 and TRBJ1-3; D not resolved. This CDR3 has 14 amino acids. Trimming took 4 bases from V and 3 from J, leaving 11 bases between them. CDR1 SGHRS and CDR2 YFSETQ come from the germline V gene. CDR3 region: CASSPPGNGNTIYF. CDR3 nucleotide sequence: TGCGCCAGCAGCCCCCCCGGGAATGGAAACACCATATATTTT.

The chain combines TRBV12-3 or TRBV12-4 with TRBJ2-2; the D gene is possibly TRBD2 (5 bases). V shed 1 base and J shed 3 bases, with 12 bases lying between them. The CDR3 has 16 amino acids. The CDR3 DNA follows: TGTGCCAGCAGTTTAGAGGGAGAGGGCGACACCGGGGAGCTGTTTTTT. As protein: CASSLEGEGDTGELFF.

This clonotype was found many times. V is TRBV5-6 and J is TRBJ2-1; D unclear. Trimming cost V 4 bases and J 5 bases, with 13 bases left between them. In germline, CDR1 is SGHDT, CDR2 YYEEEE. This CDR3 spans 14 amino acids. This CDR3 reads CASSPGWGHNEQFF. CDR3 sequence (DNA): TGTGCCAGCAGCCCCGGCTGGGGTCACAATGAGCAGTTCTTC.

This clonotype was counted at least ten times. V usage is TRBV20-1 and J usage is TRBJ2-3; 7 bases agree with TRBD1. V dropped 4 bases and J dropped 3; count of bases not matched to a gene: 10. The CDR3 has 15 amino acids. Looked up from germline, CDR1 is DFQATT and CDR2 is SNEGSKA (reference sequence). The CDR3 region has the DNA TGCAGTGCTACCCGTACAGGGGATGGTACAGATACGCAGTATTTT. It is translated as CSATRTGDGTDTQYF.

The table lists this clonotype with many counts. The V and J genes are TRBV20-1 and TRBJ2-2; no firm D call. This CDR3 is built from 15 residues. V shed 6 bases and J shed 1 base, with 15 bases lying between them. The germline V gene encodes CDR1 DFQATT and CDR2 SNEGSKA (reference sequence). CDR3 DNA sequence: TGCAGTGCCCCGGATCCCCTTAAGAACACCGGGGAGCTGTTTTTT. The encoded protein is CSAPDPLKNTGELFF.

This clonotype came up many times. The chain recombines TRBV28 with TRBJ2-5; the D gene is possibly TRBD2 (6 bases). Trimming cost V 5 bases and J 3 bases, with 19 bases left between them. Germline lookup yields CDR1 MDHEN and CDR2 SYDVKM. The CDR3 totals 16 residues. The CDR3 coding sequence is TGTGCCAGCAGTGAGGCTGTAGCTAGCGTGGAAGAGACCCAGTACTTC. Its translation: CASSEAVASVEETQYF.

This clonotype was picked up many times. The chain has TRBV2 and TRBJ2-2; TRBD1 aligns across 7 bases. Germline V gene lookup returns CDR1 SNHLY and CDR2 FYNNEI. The CDR3 sequence is 14 residues long. The junction had 2 bases not matched to a gene; V was cut back by 3 bases and J by 4 bases. CDR3 in amino acids: CASSDRGTTGELFF. The CDR3, as DNA: TGTGCCAGCAGTGACAGGGGGACCACCGGGGAGCTGTTTTTT.

This clonotype was recorded at least ten times. This chain uses TRBV7-8 with TRBJ1-2, with a tentative D call TRBD1 (5 bases). The V end was cut by 7 bases, the J end by 8 bases, with 23 bases between. This CDR3 is built from 15 residues. From germline, CDR1 is SGHVS and CDR2 FQNEAQ. The CDR3 sequence is CASNQRGSTPHGYTF. Here the CDR3 DNA reads TGTGCCAGCAACCAACGGGGCTCAACCCCCCACGGCTACACCTTC.

In this sample, this clonotype turned up many times. The genes are TRBV6-1 and TRBJ1-4, with a tentative D call TRBD1 (5 bases). Trimming cost V 7 bases and J 11 bases, with 23 bases left between them. The germline V gene has CDR1 MNHNS and CDR2 SASEGT. The CDR3 has 15 residues. This CDR3 is CASTRAEGDWWKLFF. The CDR3 DNA is TGTGCCAGCACTCGAGCTGAAGGGGATTGGTGGAAACTGTTTTTT.

This clonotype appeared many times. The V gene is TRBV20-1, the J gene TRBJ2-7, with TRBD1 as a possible D gene (6 bases). The CDR3 is 13 residues long. Germline V CDR1 and CDR2: DFQATT, SNEGSKA (reference sequence). Trimming took off 2 bases at V and 2 bases at J, with 10 bases between the two ends. CDR3 in DNA: TGCAGTGCTAGAACCAAGGGGGCCTACGAGCAGTACTTC. Protein product: CSARTKGAYEQYF.

J is TRBJ1-2 and V is TRBV25-1, with TRBD1 as a possible D gene (5 bases). Germline CDR1 and CDR2: MGHDK and SYGVNS. CDR3 length: 12 residues. The V gene lost 4 bases and the J gene lost 10 bases, with 13 bases spanning the gap. DNA of the CDR3: TGTGCCAGCAGTGGGCCAGGGCGCGACTACACCTTC. Translating it yields CASSGPGRDYTF.